A single sample gave rise to the 8 T cell receptor beta chains below, sequenced in a study of T-cell reconstitution after alpha-beta-depleted transplantation in children. Using unique molecular identifiers, the investigators prepared the TCRbeta library. TCRdb ran MiXCR on the PCR reads and lists one entry per CDR3 protein. The sample gives approximately 490,000 distinct CDR3 sequences, about 10% of which show up once; 2% is in the top ten. Specimen: PBMCs, collected before TCRalphabeta/CD19-depleted stem cell transplant. These receptors all stem from a child under 10 years old with inherited bone marrow failure, due to receive a stem cell transplant.

To note about this clonotype: A much larger clone lies one base from this, so it may be a read error. This chain uses TRBV3-1 with TRBJ1-1; D may be TRBD1 (6 bases). This CDR3 is 14 amino acids long. The V end was cut by 2 bases, the J end by 5 bases, with 12 bases between. Germline V lookup: CDR1 LGHDT, CDR2 YNNKEL (reference sequence). For the CDR3, the DNA is TGTGCCAGCAGCCAATATAACAGGGCAACTGAAGCTTTCTTT. It codes for CASSQYNRATEAFF.

This clonotype appeared many times. The V call is TRBV7-9, the J call TRBJ1-1; tentatively, D is TRBD1 (6 bases). Trimming shortened V by 9 bases and J by 7 bases, and 18 bases separated the two germline ends. The V gene's germline CDR1 is SEHNR and CDR2 FQNEAQ (reference sequence). The CDR3 has 13 amino acids. In DNA form, the CDR3 reads TGTGCCAGTCAACAGGGTCTCGCGATTGAAGCTTTCTTT. This encodes CASQQGLAIEAFF.

The table lists this clonotype with many counts. The V call is TRBV5-1, the J call TRBJ1-6; D ambiguous. Germline assignment: CDR1 SGHRS and CDR2 YFSETQ. The V gene lost 3 bases and the J gene lost 5 bases, with 9 bases spanning the gap. The CDR3 is 14 amino acids. CDR3 sequence (DNA): TGCGCCAGCAGCTGGGAGACGGATAATTCACCCCTCCACTTT. This codes for CASSWETDNSPLHF.

The rearrangement uses TRBV6-5 and TRBJ2-2; D gene uncertain. Per germline, CDR1 MNHEY and CDR2 SVGAGI. V was clipped by 4 bases and J by 2 bases, with 11 bases between them. The CDR3 is 15 amino acids. For the CDR3, the DNA is TGTGCCAGCAGTTTCCATCCAGGAAACACCGGGGAGCTGTTTTTT. It is translated as CASSFHPGNTGELFF.

In this sample, this clonotype turned up many times. This chain connects TRBV12-3 or TRBV12-4 to TRBJ2-2, with TRBD2 as a possible D gene (6 bases). Trimming left V 5 bases short and J 6 bases short, with 22 bases between. The CDR3 consists of 17 residues. The CDR3 protein is CASSPGRLKERSGELFF. Here the CDR3 DNA reads TGTGCCAGCAGTCCGGGGAGGCTCAAGGAGCGGTCCGGGGAGCTGTTTTTT.

This clonotype has ten or more counts. CDR3 bases: TGTGCCAGCAGTCCCCGGGAACGAGGGACCCAGTACTTC. Translating gives CASSPRERGTQYF. The chain links TRBV6-1 to TRBJ2-5; TRBD2 is a possible D gene (5 bases). V shed 5 bases and J shed 7 bases, with 14 bases lying between them. Germline V CDR1 and CDR2: MNHNS, SASEGT. The CDR3 length is 13 residues.

This clonotype was seen only a few times. The chain's CDR3 is CAWNSDEASSYNEQFF. The CDR3 coding sequence is TGTGCCTGGAACTCCGACGAGGCTAGCAGCTACAATGAGCAGTTCTTC. V is TRBV30 and J is TRBJ2-1; a weak D match, TRBD2 (5 bases). Trimming shortened V by 4 bases and J by 3 bases, and 19 bases separated the two germline ends. CDR3 length equals 16 residues. CDR1 and CDR2 (germline): GTSNPN, SVGIG (reference sequence).

This clonotype was picked up a small number of times. CDR3 bases: TGTGCCACCAGTGAGTACAGGGGCGGTGAGCAGTTCTTC. Encoded protein: CATSEYRGGEQFF. V gene TRBV24-1 combines with J gene TRBJ2-1; 7 bases are shared with TRBD1. CDR3 length: 13 amino acids. Germline trimming cut 4 bases from V and 9 bases from J; bases unmatched to any gene: 5. The germline CDR1 and CDR2 sequences are KGHDR and SFDVKD.